Listed here are 15 T cell receptor beta chains from one sample, sequenced in a study of cytomegalovirus exposure and HLA in healthy donors. The PCR made use of 60 Vbeta and 13 Jbeta primers. Repertoires were generated with immunoSEQ multiplex PCR, while TCRdb's copy carries only in-frame clones and drops some. Among about 77,000 clones, 78% were seen once, and the ten largest hold about 3.5%. The specimen sequenced was PBMCs. These TCRs come from a man aged 40-49 years in good health and CMV-seronegative.

CDR3 nucleotides: TGTGCCAGCCGCAGGACATCCGACGGCCACGAGCAGTACTTC. It translates to CASRRTSDGHEQYF. V is TRBV7-9 and J is TRBJ2-7; maybe TRBD1 (5 bases). Trimming cost V 8 bases and J 5 bases, with 19 bases left between them. This CDR3 has 14 residues. Per germline, CDR1 SEHNR and CDR2 FQNEAQ (reference sequence).

The chain joins TRBV10-2 to TRBJ2-3; 7 bases line up with TRBD1. The J segment lost 0 bases and the V segment lost 10 bases, leaving 7 bases of the junction unmatched. This CDR3 region has 14 residues. The germline V gene has CDR1 WSHSY and CDR2 SAAADI. The CDR3 DNA is TGCGCCACCCGACAGGGAAAGAGCACAGATACGCAGTATTTT. Translating it yields CATRQGKSTDTQYF.

The chain recombines TRBV30 with TRBJ1-6, with 8 bases identical to TRBD1. The V and J ends lost 8 bases and 5 bases, in that order; junction bases with no gene match: 5. This CDR3 region has 13 residues. CDR1 is GTSNPN, CDR2 SVGIG, per germline (reference sequence). CDR3 in amino acids: CAQGARDNSPLHF. CDR3 nucleotides: TGTGCCCAGGGGGCAAGGGATAATTCACCCCTCCACTTT.

Turning to this clone: The junction departs from germline at one end; a sequencing error may be responsible. The CDR3 sequence: CASSGPAPTGGFYDQYF. The CDR3 region has the DNA TGTGCCAGCAGTGGCCCGGCCCCGACAGGGGGCTTCTACGATCAGTACTTC. The chain has TRBV25-1 and TRBJ2-7, with 10 nucleotides matching TRBD1. The V gene's germline CDR1 is MGHDK and CDR2 SYGVNS. The CDR3 totals 17 residues.

The genes are TRBV6-1 and TRBJ1-1; no clear D gene. The germline V gene encodes CDR1 MNHNS and CDR2 SASEGT. There are 15 residues in the CDR3. V lost 7 bases, J lost 7 bases, and 22 bases lay in between. The CDR3 reads CASILPNSPPNEAFF. The CDR3, as DNA: TGTGCCAGCATTCTCCCCAACTCCCCCCCGAATGAAGCTTTCTTT.

The V call is TRBV7-3, the J call TRBJ1-6; possible D gene TRBD1, 6 bases. Trimming stripped 4 bases from V and 5 bases from J, with 18 bases between. There are 17 residues in the CDR3. CDR1 and CDR2 (germline): SGHTA, FQGTGA. The CDR3 sequence is CASSSGRTALDNSPLHF. The CDR3 DNA reads as TGTGCCAGCAGCTCCGGCCGGACAGCGCTTGATAATTCACCCCTCCACTTT. Variable domain in full (rest from reference TRBV7-3 and TRBJ1-6): GAGVSQTPSNKVTEKGKYVELRCDPISGHTALYWYRQSLGQGPEFLIYFQGTGAADDSGLPNDRFFAVRPEGSVSTLKIQRTERGDSAVYLCASSSGRTALDNSPLHFGNGTRLTVT.

This clone is a singleton in its sample. The chain employs TRBV15 and TRBJ2-2, with 8 positions matching TRBD1. Unmatched junction bases numbered 7, after V lost 1 base and J lost 6 bases. Germline values: CDR1 LNHNV, CDR2 YYDKDF (reference sequence). This CDR3 comprises 16 residues. As DNA, the CDR3 is TGTGCCACCAGCAGAGTCAGGGGGCGAGGTTCCGGGGAGCTGTTTTTT. Protein sequence: CATSRVRGRGSGELFF.

The CDR3 loop is CASRDSGGAKDTQYF. Here the CDR3 DNA reads TGTGCCAGTAGAGATAGCGGGGGGGCTAAAGATACGCAGTATTTT. The chain carries TRBV19 and TRBJ2-3, with TRBD2 matching over 11 bases. Looked up from germline, CDR1 is LNHDA and CDR2 is SQIVND (reference sequence). The CDR3 sequence is 15 residues long. The V and J ends lost 6 bases and 5 bases, in that order; junction bases with no gene match: 7.

V is TRBV11-2 and J is TRBJ2-7; D unclear. The V gene lost 2 bases and the J gene lost 2 bases, with 13 bases spanning the gap. CDR3 size: 15 residues. CDR1 is SGHAT, CDR2 FQNNGV, per germline. The CDR3 DNA reads TGTGCCAGCAGCTTACTTGGGCAGGTACCCTACGAGCAGTACTTC. Amino acid sequence: CASSLLGQVPYEQYF.

The chain links TRBV5-4 to TRBJ2-1; no firm D call. The germline V gene encodes CDR1 SGHNT and CDR2 YYREEE (reference sequence). The CDR3 length is 14 residues. The ends were cut back, 5 bases at V and 4 bases at J, with 13 bases in the middle. CDR3 sequence: CASSLPGPYNEQFF. CDR3 nucleotide sequence: TGTGCCAGCAGTCTACCTGGGCCTTACAATGAGCAGTTCTTC. Looking up the rest from reference TRBV5-4 and TRBJ2-1 gives the full variable domain: ETGVTQSPTHLIKTRGQQVTLRCSSQSGHNTVSWYQQALGQGPQFIFQYYREEENGRGNFPPRFSGLQFPNYSSELNVNALELDDSALYLCASSLPGPYNEQFFGPGTRLTVL.

The CDR3 reads CASSTRTGDTGELFF. CDR3 bases: TGTGCCAGCTCAACCCGGACAGGGGACACCGGGGAGCTGTTTTTT. The genes are TRBV18 and TRBJ2-2; 9 bases line up with TRBD1. The CDR3 has 15 residues. The V and J ends lost 5 bases and 3 bases, in that order; junction bases with no gene match: 4. Germline assignment: CDR1 KGHSH and CDR2 LQKENI.

About this clone: Mismatch with germline at one junction end may stem from a read error. The chain couples TRBV7-9 to TRBJ1-1; D is unclear. The germline V gene has CDR1 SEHNR and CDR2 FQNEAQ (reference sequence). CDR3 length: 15 residues. As DNA, the CDR3 is TGTTCCAGCAGCTTAGCGCGGTCTGAGGGCACTGAAGCTTTCTTT. Translating it yields CSSSLARSEGTEAFF. The full variable domain, with the rest looked up from reference TRBV7-9 and TRBJ1-1, is DTGVSQNPRHKITKRGQNVTFRCDPISEHNRLYWYRQTLGQGPEFLTYFQNEAQLEKSRLLSDRFSAERPKGSFSTLEIQRTEQGDSAMYLCSSSLARSEGTEAFFGQGTRLTVV.

In this sample, this clone turned up a few times. The J gene is TRBJ2-3, the V gene TRBV7-8; 10 positions agree with TRBD1. Germline CDR1 reads SGHVS; CDR2 reads FQNEAQ. With V trimmed by 5 bases and J by 6 bases, 8 bases remained unmatched. CDR3 length equals 15 residues. CDR3 amino acids: CASSVGTGESDTQYF. CDR3 sequence (DNA): TGTGCCAGCAGCGTAGGGACAGGGGAGTCCGATACGCAGTATTTT.

The chain employs TRBV27 and TRBJ1-1; TRBD1 aligns across 7 bases. This CDR3 spans 14 amino acids. The germline gives CDR1 MNHEY, CDR2 SMNVEV (reference sequence). V shed 6 bases, J shed 6 bases, and the junction held 10 bases outside the gene matches. CDR3 DNA: TGTGCCAGCAGCCCGGGACAGATTCTTGCTGAAGCTTTCTTT. Amino acids: CASSPGQILAEAFF.

The rearrangement links TRBV2 to TRBJ1-5; 10 positions agree with TRBD1. Trimming removed 4 bases from V and 0 bases from J; junction bases left unmatched: 9. The CDR3 sequence is 18 residues long. Germline V lookup: CDR1 SNHLY, CDR2 FYNNEI. The CDR3 reads CASSAPGQGFRSNQPQHF. CDR3 DNA sequence: TGTGCCAGCAGTGCTCCGGGACAGGGGTTCCGTAGCAATCAGCCCCAGCATTTT.